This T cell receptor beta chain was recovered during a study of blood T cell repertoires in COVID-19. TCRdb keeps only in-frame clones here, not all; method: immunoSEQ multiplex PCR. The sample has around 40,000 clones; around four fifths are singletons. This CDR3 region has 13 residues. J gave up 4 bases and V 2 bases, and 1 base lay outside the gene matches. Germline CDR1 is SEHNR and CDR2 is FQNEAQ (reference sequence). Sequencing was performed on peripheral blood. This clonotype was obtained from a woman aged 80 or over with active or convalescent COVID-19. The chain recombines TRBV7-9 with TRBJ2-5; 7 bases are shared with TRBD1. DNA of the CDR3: TGTGCCAGCAGCTTATCAGGGGGAGAGACCCAGTACTTC. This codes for CASSLSGGETQYF.